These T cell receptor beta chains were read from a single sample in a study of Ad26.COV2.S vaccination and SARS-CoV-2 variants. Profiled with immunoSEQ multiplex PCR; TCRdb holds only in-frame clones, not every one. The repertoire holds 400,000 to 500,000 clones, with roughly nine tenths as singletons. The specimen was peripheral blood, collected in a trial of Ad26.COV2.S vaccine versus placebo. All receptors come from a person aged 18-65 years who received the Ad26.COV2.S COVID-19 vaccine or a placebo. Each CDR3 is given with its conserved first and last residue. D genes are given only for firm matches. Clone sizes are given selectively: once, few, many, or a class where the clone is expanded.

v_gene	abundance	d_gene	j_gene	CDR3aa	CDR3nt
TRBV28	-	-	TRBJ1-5	CASSPPRGAGQPQHF	TGTGCCAGCAGTCCTCCCCGGGGAGCTGGGCAGCCCCAGCATTTT
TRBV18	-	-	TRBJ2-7	CASSGLHEQYF	TGTGCCAGCTCAGGGTTACACGAGCAGTACTTC
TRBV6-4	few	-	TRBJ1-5	CASSVETEDQPQHF	TGTGCCAGCAGTGTAGAGACAGAGGATCAGCCCCAGCATTTT
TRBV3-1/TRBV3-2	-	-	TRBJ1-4	CASSPTGPGLNEKLFF	TGTGCCAGCAGCCCTACAGGGCCTGGGTTGAATGAAAAACTGTTTTTT
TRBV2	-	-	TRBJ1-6	CASRSLGSPLHF	TGTGCCAGCCGGTCCCTCGGATCACCCCTCCACTTT
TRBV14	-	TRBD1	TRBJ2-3	CASSQRQGTDTQYF	TGTGCCAGCAGCCAAAGACAGGGGACGGATACGCAGTATTTT
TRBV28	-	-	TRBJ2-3	CASSFFARGESTDTQYF	TGTGCCAGCAGTTTTTTTGCTCGCGGCGAGAGCACAGATACGCAGTATTTT
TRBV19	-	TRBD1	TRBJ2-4	CASRSRGFAAKNIQYF	TGTGCCAGTAGGAGCAGGGGGTTTGCGGCCAAAAACATTCAGTACTTC
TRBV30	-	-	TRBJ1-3	CAWRFGNTIYF	TGTGCCTGGAGATTTGGAAACACCATATATTTT
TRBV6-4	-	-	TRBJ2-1	CASSDQGGYEQFF	TGTGCCAGCAGTGACCAAGGGGGGTACGAGCAGTTCTTC
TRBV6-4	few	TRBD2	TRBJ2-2	CASGRAGAPTGELFF	TGTGCCAGCGGCAGGGCGGGAGCCCCCACCGGGGAGCTGTTTTTT
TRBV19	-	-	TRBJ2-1	CASSIDLGGNEQFF	TGTGCCAGTAGTATTGACTTGGGTGGGAATGAGCAGTTCTTC
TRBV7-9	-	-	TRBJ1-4	CASSLAVGGNEKLFF	TGTGCCAGCAGCTTAGCTGTGGGGGGAAATGAAAAACTGTTTTTT
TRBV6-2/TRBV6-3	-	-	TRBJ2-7	CASSKAPGDPYEQYF	TGTGCCAGCAGTAAGGCCCCCGGGGACCCCTACGAGCAGTACTTC
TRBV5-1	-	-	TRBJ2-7	CASSLTGTSYEQYF	TGCGCCAGCAGCTTAACCGGGACATCCTACGAGCAGTACTTC
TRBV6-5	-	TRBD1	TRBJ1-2	CASSHRQGGYGYTF	TGTGCCAGCAGTCATAGACAGGGTGGCTATGGCTACACCTTC
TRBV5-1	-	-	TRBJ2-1	CASSLVQGQRSEQFF	TGCGCCAGCAGCTTGGTCCAGGGCCAAAGGTCTGAGCAGTTCTTC
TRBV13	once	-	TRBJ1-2	CASSLGSRGGGYTF	TGTGCCAGCAGCTTAGGCAGCAGGGGTGGTGGCTACACCTTC
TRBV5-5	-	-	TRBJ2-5	CASSLYFETQYF	TGTGCCAGCTCACTCTACTTCGAGACCCAGTACTTC
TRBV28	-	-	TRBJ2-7	CASSLWTATYEQYF	TGTGCCAGCAGTTTATGGACTGCCACCTACGAGCAGTACTTC
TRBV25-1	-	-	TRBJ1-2	CASSELGRSNYGYTF	TGTGCCAGCAGTGAATTAGGTCGTTCTAACTATGGCTACACCTTC
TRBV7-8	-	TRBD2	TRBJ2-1	CASSLAGIAGYNEQFF	TGTGCCAGCAGCTTAGCGGGTATAGCGGGATACAATGAGCAGTTCTTC
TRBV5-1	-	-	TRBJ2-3	CASSFDADPGTDTQYF	TGCGCCAGCAGCTTCGACGCGGATCCTGGCACAGATACGCAGTATTTT
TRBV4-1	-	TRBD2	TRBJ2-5	CASSPVGREGETQYF	TGCGCCAGCAGCCCCGTTGGGAGGGAAGGGGAGACCCAGTACTTC
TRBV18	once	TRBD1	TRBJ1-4	CAASGTGGAGGEKLFF	TGTGCCGCCTCCGGGACAGGGGGCGCCGGTGGTGAAAAACTGTTTTTT
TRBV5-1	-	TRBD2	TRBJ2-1	CASSLFASGIYNEQFF	TGCGCCAGCAGCTTGTTCGCTAGCGGAATATACAATGAGCAGTTCTTC
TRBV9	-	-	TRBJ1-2	CASSAGPRSDGYTF	TGTGCCAGCAGCGCGGGACCCAGGAGTGATGGCTACACCTTC
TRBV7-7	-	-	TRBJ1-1	CASSLGKGVWTEAFF	TGTGCCAGCAGCCTAGGAAAGGGAGTCTGGACTGAAGCTTTCTTT
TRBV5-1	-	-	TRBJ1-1	CASSSMPGPMNTEAFF	TGCGCCAGCAGCTCCATGCCAGGCCCCATGAACACTGAAGCTTTCTTT
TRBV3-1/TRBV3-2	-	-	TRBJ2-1	CASSQATWKGSYNEQFF	TGTGCCAGCAGCCAAGCCACTTGGAAGGGTTCCTACAATGAGCAGTTCTTC
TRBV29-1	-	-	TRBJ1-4	CSVKQGSEKLFF	TGCAGCGTTAAACAGGGCAGTGAAAAACTGTTTTTT
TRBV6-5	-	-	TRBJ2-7	CASRGSYEQYF	TGTGCCAGCAGGGGATCTTACGAGCAGTACTTC
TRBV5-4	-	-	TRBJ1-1	CASSPRRDTEAFF	TGTGCCAGCAGCCCTAGGAGGGACACTGAAGCTTTCTTT
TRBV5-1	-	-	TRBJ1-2	CASSLERGVYGYTF	TGCGCCAGCAGCTTGGAGCGGGGTGTCTATGGCTACACCTTC
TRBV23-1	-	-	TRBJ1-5	CASRPSRGVATDNQPQHF	TGCGCCAGCAGACCCTCTCGGGGGGTCGCAACTGACAATCAGCCCCAGCATTTT
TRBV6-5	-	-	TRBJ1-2	CASSKQGRDYGYTF	TGTGCCAGCAGCAAACAGGGTAGAGACTATGGCTACACCTTC
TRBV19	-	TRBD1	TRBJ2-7	CASSSIGQGAYEQYF	TGTGCCAGTAGTTCCATAGGACAGGGGGCTTACGAGCAGTACTTC